The present T cell receptor beta chain was sequenced within a study of human T cells and chemical hapten exposure. TCRdb called the 5' RACE reads again in MiXCR, with one record for every CDR3 protein. The sample shows 81,000 or so distinct CDR3 sequences, under 10% of them seen only once. Whole blood, unfractionated, served as the material for total RNA extraction. With 2 bases removed from V and 8 bases from J, the gap between germline ends came to 9 bases. Germline V gene lookup returns CDR1 KGHSH and CDR2 LQKENI. CDR3 length: 12 residues. The chain couples TRBV18 to TRBJ1-1, with no clear D. This receptor was obtained from a male donor in good health. The CDR3 region is CASSPNQREAFF. DNA of the CDR3: TGTGCCAGCTCACCAAACCAAAGGGAAGCTTTCTTT.